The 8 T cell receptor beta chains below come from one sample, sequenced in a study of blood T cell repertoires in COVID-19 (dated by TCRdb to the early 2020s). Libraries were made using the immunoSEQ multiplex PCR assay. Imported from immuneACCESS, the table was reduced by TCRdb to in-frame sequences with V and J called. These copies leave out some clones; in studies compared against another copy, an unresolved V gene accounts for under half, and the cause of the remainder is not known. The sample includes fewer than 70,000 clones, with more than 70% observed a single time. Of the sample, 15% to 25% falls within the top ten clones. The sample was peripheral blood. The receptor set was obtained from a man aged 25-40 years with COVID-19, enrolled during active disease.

In DNA, the CDR3 is TGTGCCAGCAGTGCCAGACAGGGTTCTTCTTACAATGAGCAGTTCTTC. Protein sequence: CASSARQGSSYNEQFF. The chain is built from TRBV28 and TRBJ2-1; TRBD1 matches 7 bases. The CDR3 extends over 16 amino acids. Germline V lookup: CDR1 MDHEN, CDR2 SYDVKM. V shed 5 bases, J shed 4 bases, and the junction held 11 bases outside the gene matches.

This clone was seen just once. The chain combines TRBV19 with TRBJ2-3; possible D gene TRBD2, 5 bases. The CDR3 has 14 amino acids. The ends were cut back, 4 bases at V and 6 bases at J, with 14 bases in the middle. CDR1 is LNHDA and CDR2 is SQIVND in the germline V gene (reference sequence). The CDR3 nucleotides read TGTGCCAGTAGTAATGCGGGCGGAGGCGATACGCAGTATTTT. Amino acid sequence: CASSNAGGGDTQYF.

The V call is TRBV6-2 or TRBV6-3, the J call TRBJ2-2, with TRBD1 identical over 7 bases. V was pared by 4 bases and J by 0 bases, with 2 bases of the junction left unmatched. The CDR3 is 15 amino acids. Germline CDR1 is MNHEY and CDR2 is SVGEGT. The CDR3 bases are TGTGCCAGCAGTTCACAGGGGTCGAACACCGGGGAGCTGTTTTTT. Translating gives CASSSQGSNTGELFF.

Here the CDR3 DNA reads TGTGCCAGCAGCAACAGGATTAGGGGGGAGACCCAGTACTTC. This codes for CASSNRIRGETQYF. The chain couples TRBV9 to TRBJ2-5; tentatively, D is TRBD1 (6 bases). The CDR3 is 14 amino acids. V gave up 4 bases and J gave up 5 bases, with 15 bases separating them. Germline CDR1 is SGDLS and CDR2 is YYNGEE.

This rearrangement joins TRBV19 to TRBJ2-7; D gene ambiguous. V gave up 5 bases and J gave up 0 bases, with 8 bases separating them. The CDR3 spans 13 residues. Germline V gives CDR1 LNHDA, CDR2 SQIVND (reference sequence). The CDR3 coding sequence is TGTGCCAGTAGTTACAGTAGCTCCTACGAGCAGTACTTC. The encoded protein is CASSYSSSYEQYF.

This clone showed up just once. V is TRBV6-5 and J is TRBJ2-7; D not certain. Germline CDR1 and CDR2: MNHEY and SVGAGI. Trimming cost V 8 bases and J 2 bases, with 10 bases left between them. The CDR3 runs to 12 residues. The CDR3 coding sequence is TGTGCCAGCCGCGACTGGGCCTACGAGCAGTACTTC. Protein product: CASRDWAYEQYF.

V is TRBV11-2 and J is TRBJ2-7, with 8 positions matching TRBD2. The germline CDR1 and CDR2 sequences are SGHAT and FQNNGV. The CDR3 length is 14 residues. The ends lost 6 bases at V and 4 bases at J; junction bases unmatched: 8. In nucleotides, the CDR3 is TGTGCCAGCAGGTTGAGCGGGAGTCGATACGAGCAGTACTTC. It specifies CASRLSGSRYEQYF. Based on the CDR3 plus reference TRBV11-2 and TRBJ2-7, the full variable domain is EAGVAQSPRYKIIEKRQSVAFWCNPISGHATLYWYQQILGQGPKLLIQFQNNGVVDDSQLPKDRFSAERLKGVDSTLKIQPAKLEDSAVYLCASRLSGSRYEQYFGPGTRLTVT.

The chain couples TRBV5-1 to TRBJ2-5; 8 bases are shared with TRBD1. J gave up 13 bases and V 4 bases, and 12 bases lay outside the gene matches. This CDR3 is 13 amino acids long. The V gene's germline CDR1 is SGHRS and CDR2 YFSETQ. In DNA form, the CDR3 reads TGCGCCAGCAGCCCTCCTGGACAGGGTTCTTTGTACTTC. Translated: CASSPPGQGSLYF.